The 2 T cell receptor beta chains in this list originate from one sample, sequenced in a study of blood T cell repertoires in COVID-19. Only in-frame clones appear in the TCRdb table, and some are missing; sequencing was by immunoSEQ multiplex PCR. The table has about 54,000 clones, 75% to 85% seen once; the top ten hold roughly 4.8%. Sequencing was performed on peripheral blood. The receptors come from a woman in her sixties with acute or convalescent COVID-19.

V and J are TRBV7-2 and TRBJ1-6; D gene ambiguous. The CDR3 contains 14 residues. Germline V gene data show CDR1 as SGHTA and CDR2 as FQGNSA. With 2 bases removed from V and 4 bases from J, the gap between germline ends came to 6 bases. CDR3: CASSLHGYNSPLHF. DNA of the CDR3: TGTGCCAGCAGCTTACACGGTTATAATTCACCCCTCCACTTT.

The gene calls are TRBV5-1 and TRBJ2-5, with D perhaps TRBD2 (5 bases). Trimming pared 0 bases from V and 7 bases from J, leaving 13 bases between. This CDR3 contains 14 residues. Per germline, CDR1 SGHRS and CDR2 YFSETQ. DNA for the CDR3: TGCGCCAGCAGCTTGGAGGAGCTTGCGGGGACCCAGTACTTC. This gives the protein CASSLEELAGTQYF.